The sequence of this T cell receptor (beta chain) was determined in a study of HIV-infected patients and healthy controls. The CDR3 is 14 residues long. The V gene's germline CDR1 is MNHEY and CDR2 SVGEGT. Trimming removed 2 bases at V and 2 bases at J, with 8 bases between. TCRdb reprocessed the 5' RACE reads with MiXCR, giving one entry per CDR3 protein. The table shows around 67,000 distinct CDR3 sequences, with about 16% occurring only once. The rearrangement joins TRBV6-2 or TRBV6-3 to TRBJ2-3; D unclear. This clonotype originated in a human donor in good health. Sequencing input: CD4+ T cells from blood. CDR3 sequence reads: CASSYGPNTDTQYF. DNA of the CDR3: TGTGCCAGCAGTTACGGTCCCAACACAGATACGCAGTATTTT.